This T cell receptor (beta chain) was sequenced during a study of shared clonotypes between healthy human individuals. Study-wide background: Donors had three CD4 naive, three CD4 memory, two CD8 naive and one CD8 memory plate apiece. Study-wide points: It was observed that about 5% of naive CD4 clonotypes were shared across a few donors. An effect of sequencing depth on clonotype sharing among donors was expected.

Every one of the donors was a Caucasian adult that lived in Nashville, Tennessee. Details on this clone: The antigen is not known.

The CDR3 is 14 amino acids. Germline CDR1 and CDR2: SGHNT and YYREEE (reference sequence). Trimming pared 0 bases from V and 3 bases from J, leaving 4 bases between. Assay used: immunoSEQ multiplex PCR; TCRdb lists only in-frame clones, some missing. The repertoire holds approximately 1.4 million clones, roughly 98% seen once, with about 0.45% in the top ten. The rearrangement links TRBV5-4 to TRBJ2-6; no definite D call. The sample comprised naive CD4+ T cells sorted from blood. The subset is: CD45RA+ positively selected. The receptor was derived from a man aged 25-45 years in good health. The CDR3 DNA sequence: TGTGCCAGCAGCTTGGGCGGTGGGGCCAACGTCCTGACTTTC. It encodes CASSLGGGANVLTF.